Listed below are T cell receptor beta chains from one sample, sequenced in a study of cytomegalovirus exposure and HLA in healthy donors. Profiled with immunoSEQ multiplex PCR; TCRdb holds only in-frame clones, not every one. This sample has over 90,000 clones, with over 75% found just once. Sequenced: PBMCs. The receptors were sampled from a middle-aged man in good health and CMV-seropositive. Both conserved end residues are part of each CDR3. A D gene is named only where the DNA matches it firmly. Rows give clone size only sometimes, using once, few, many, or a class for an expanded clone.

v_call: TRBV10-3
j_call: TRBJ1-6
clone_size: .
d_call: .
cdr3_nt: TGTGCCATCAGGAACCACAGGGATGGTGATTCACCCCTCCACTTT
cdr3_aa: CAIRNHRDGDSPLHF

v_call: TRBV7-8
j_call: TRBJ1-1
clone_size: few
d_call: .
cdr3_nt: TGTGCCAGCAGCTTCGACTTCTACACTGAAGCTTTCTTT
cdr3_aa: CASSFDFYTEAFF

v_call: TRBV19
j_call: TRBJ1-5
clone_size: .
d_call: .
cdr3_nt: TGTGCCAGTAGTGTTTTAAACGGTCAGCCCCAGCATTTT
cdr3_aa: CASSVLNGQPQHF

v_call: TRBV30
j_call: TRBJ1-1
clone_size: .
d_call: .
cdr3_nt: TGTGCCTGGGAGGGGGTGTACGCTGAAGCTTTCTTT
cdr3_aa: CAWEGVYAEAFF

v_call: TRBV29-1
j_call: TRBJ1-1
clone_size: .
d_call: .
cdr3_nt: TGCAGCGTTGTCGACGGGTTGAGCACTGAAGCTTTCTTT
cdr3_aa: CSVVDGLSTEAFF

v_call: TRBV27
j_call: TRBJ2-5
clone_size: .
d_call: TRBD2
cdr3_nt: TGTGCCAGCAGCCCCACTCGGACTAGCGGGGACCAAGAGACCCAGTACTTC
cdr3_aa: CASSPTRTSGDQETQYF

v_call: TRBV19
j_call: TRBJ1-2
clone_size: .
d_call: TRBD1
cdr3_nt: TGTGCCAGTAGTAGCCCGGGACAGAGGAGTGGCTACACCTTC
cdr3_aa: CASSSPGQRSGYTF

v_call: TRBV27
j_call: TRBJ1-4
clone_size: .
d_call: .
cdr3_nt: TGTGCCAGCAGTTACCAGGGAACTAATGAAAAACTGTTTTTT
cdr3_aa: CASSYQGTNEKLFF

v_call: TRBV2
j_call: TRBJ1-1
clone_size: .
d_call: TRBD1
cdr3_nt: TGTGCCAGCTTGACAGGGAGAAGCACTGAAGCTTTCTTT
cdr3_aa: CASLTGRSTEAFF

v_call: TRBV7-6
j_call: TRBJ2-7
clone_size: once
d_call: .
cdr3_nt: TGTGCCAGCAGCTTAACCCGCCAGGGAAGGTACGAGCAGTACTTC
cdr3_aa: CASSLTRQGRYEQYF

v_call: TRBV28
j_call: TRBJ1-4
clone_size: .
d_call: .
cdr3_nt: TGTGCCACCGGGGAGGGGTGGCGGTCCGAAAAACTGTTTTTT
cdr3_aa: CATGEGWRSEKLFF

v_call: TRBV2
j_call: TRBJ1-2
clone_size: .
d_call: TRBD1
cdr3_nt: TGTGCCAGCAGTCCCGGACAGGGGTATGGCTACACCTTC
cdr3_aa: CASSPGQGYGYTF

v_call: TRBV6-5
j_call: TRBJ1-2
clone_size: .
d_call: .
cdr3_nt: TGTGCCAGCAGTTGGGAAGGGGGAAGATATGGCTACACCTTC
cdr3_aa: CASSWEGGRYGYTF

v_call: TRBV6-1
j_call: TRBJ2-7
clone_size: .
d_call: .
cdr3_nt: TGTGCCAGCAGCTCCTTAGAGGGCAAAGCAATCGAGCAGTACTTC
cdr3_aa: CASSSLEGKAIEQYF

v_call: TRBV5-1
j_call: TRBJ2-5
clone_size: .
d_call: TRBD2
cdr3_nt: TGCGCCAGCAGCAGTAGCGGGGCCCAAGAGACCCAGTACTTC
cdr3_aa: CASSSSGAQETQYF

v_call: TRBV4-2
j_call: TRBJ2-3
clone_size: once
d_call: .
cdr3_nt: TGTGCCAGCAGCCGGGACCGGCGGAGGGCAGATACGCAGTATTTT
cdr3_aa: CASSRDRRRADTQYF